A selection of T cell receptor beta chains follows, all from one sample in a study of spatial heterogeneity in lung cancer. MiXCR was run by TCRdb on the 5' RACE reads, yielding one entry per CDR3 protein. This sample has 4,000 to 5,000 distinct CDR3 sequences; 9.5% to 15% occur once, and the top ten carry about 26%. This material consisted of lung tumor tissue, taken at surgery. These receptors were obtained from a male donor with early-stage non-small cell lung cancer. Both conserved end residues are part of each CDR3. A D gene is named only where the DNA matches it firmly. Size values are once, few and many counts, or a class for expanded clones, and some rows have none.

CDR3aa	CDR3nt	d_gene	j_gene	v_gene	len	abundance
CASSPELEISYEQYF	TGTGCCAGCAGCCCAGAACTAGAGATCTCCTACGAGCAGTACTTC	.	TRBJ2-7	TRBV28	15	medium-sized
CASSSVTGTDTQYF	TGTGCCAGCAGCTCGGTGACAGGCACAGATACGCAGTATTTT	.	TRBJ2-3	TRBV7-9	14	medium-sized
CASSRLGGTDTQYF	TGTGCCAGCAGCCGGTTGGGAGGCACAGATACGCAGTATTTT	.	TRBJ2-3	TRBV27	14	.
CSARKVVEQFF	TGCAGTGCTAGAAAGGTGGTTGAGCAGTTCTTC	.	TRBJ2-1	TRBV20-1	11	medium-sized
CATGVTSVTDTQYF	TGTGCCACAGGGGTGACTAGCGTCACAGATACGCAGTATTTT	TRBD2	TRBJ2-3	TRBV10-3	14	.
CASSEWFGELFF	TGTGCCAGCAGTGAGTGGTTCGGGGAGCTGTTTTTT	.	TRBJ2-2	TRBV25-1	12	many
CASSPDSTTEAFF	TGTGCCAGTAGTCCCGACAGCACCACTGAAGCTTTCTTT	.	TRBJ1-1	TRBV19	13	medium-sized
CSVRLAGAAGELFF	TGCAGCGTCAGACTAGCGGGGGCGGCCGGGGAGCTGTTTTTT	TRBD2	TRBJ2-2	TRBV29-1	14	many
CASSQDLGPYEQYF	TGTGCCAGCAGCCAAGATCTGGGTCCCTACGAGCAGTACTTC	.	TRBJ2-7	TRBV14	14	many
CASSPEALQYF	TGTGCCAGCAGCCCCGAGGCCCTGCAGTATTTT	.	TRBJ2-3	TRBV7-9	11	many